The rows below give T cell receptor beta chains drawn from one sample of a study of T-cell memory formation after mild COVID-19. TCRdb analysed the 5' RACE reads with MiXCR anew, one entry per CDR3 protein. This table has about 350,000 distinct CDR3 sequences, roughly 15% appearing once. What was sequenced was PBMCs or a T cell subset sorted from them (not recorded which). The receptors were sampled from a man between 18 and 29 years old who had mild COVID-19 (a few samples of this study predate the infection). Cell type and time point are not known. The CDR3 runs from the conserved cysteine through the conserved F or W. D genes are given only for firm matches. The size entry is marked missing in some rows and otherwise reads once, few, many or a size class.

TRBJ2-2,few,TRBV2,-,CASSRTVGTGELFF,TGTGCCAGCAGCAGGACGGTCGGCACCGGGGAGCTGTTTTTT
TRBJ2-1,few,TRBV28,TRBD1,CASIAGQGLHEQFF,TGTGCCAGCATTGCAGGACAGGGGTTGCATGAGCAGTTCTTC
TRBJ2-5,many,TRBV5-1,TRBD1,CASSFTGTGNQETQYF,TGCGCCAGCAGCTTCACCGGGACAGGGAATCAAGAGACCCAGTACTTC
TRBJ2-2,many,TRBV12-3/TRBV12-4,-,CASSPANTGELFF,TGTGCCAGCAGTCCTGCTAACACCGGGGAGCTGTTTTTT
TRBJ2-7,-,TRBV4-3,-,CASSSLLVYEQYF,TGCGCCAGCAGCTCCCTGCTCGTGTACGAGCAGTACTTC
TRBJ2-2,few,TRBV4-2,-,CASSQLANTGELFF,TGTGCCAGCAGCCAACTCGCGAACACCGGGGAGCTGTTTTTT
TRBJ2-1,many,TRBV25-1,-,CASSSVDEQFF,TGTGCCAGCAGTTCGGTCGATGAGCAGTTCTTC
TRBJ1-1,few,TRBV5-6,TRBD1,CASSPRTGRGLWTEAFF,TGTGCCAGCAGCCCCAGGACAGGGAGAGGTTTGTGGACTGAAGCTTTCTTT
TRBJ2-3,-,TRBV24-1,TRBD1,CATSGSGQSTDTQYF,TGTGCCACCAGTGGTTCGGGACAGAGCACAGATACGCAGTATTTT
TRBJ1-1,-,TRBV7-2,-,CASSQGVMNTEAFF,TGTGCCAGCAGCCAAGGCGTCATGAACACTGAAGCTTTCTTT
TRBJ1-4,few,TRBV28,-,CASSSPLGGNEKLFF,TGTGCCAGCAGTTCGCCCCTGGGGGGGAATGAAAAACTGTTTTTT
TRBJ2-1,many,TRBV12-3/TRBV12-4,-,CASSFPGDEQFF,TGTGCCAGCAGTTTTCCTGGCGATGAGCAGTTCTTC
TRBJ2-3,-,TRBV20-1,-,CSARTTVNTDTQYF,TGCAGTGCTAGAACCACAGTTAACACAGATACGCAGTATTTT
TRBJ2-5,-,TRBV18,-,CASSPPAYEETQYF,TGTGCCAGCTCACCACCGGCTTACGAAGAGACCCAGTACTTC
TRBJ1-6,-,TRBV6-5,-,CASRPSGSYNSPLHF,TGTGCCAGCAGGCCCAGCGGCTCCTATAATTCACCCCTCCACTTT
TRBJ2-7,-,TRBV10-3,-,CAPTRGYEQYF,TGTGCCCCAACCCGGGGCTACGAGCAGTACTTC
TRBJ2-7,-,TRBV5-1,-,CASKGLTYEQYF,TGCGCCAGCAAAGGCCTCACCTACGAGCAGTACTTC
TRBJ2-3,few,TRBV14,-,CASSHWTDTQYF,TGTGCCAGCAGCCATTGGACAGATACGCAGTATTTT
TRBJ1-2,few,TRBV6-5,TRBD1,CASTGGLGGYTF,TGTGCCAGCACAGGGGGGCTCGGTGGCTACACCTTC
TRBJ1-3,-,TRBV27,-,CASSALTSGNTIYF,TGTGCCAGCTCAGCCCTGACCTCTGGAAACACCATATATTTT
TRBJ2-2,-,TRBV12-3/TRBV12-4,-,CASSLPPRPGELFF,TGTGCCAGCAGTCTACCCCCCAGGCCCGGGGAGCTGTTTTTT
TRBJ1-2,-,TRBV9,-,CASSPLSADSYGYTF,TGTGCCAGCAGTCCGCTTTCGGCGGACAGCTATGGCTACACCTTC
TRBJ1-1,few,TRBV4-1,-,CASSLTGYTEAFF,TGCGCCAGCAGCCTTACAGGGTACACTGAAGCTTTCTTT
TRBJ1-5,-,TRBV7-2,-,CASSPGIAQPQHF,TGTGCCAGCAGTCCGGGAATCGCCCAGCCCCAGCATTTT